This T cell receptor (beta chain) was sequenced for a study of T cells expressing NK-cell markers. The wider study: In sorted CD3+CD56+NKG2C+, CD3+CD56+NKG2C- and CD3+CD56-NKG2C+ T cells, TCR beta repertoires were obtained. Just one sequenced donor of eight was HCMV-seronegative, while seven were seropositive. Notes on the study in general: The dominant NKG2C+ clonotypes represented about 1.0-7.0% of CD8+ T cells in six donors.

As concerns this clonotype: As yet, its antigen is unknown.

5'RACE template switching built TCR beta cDNA with unique molecular identifiers. TCRdb re-called the 5' RACE reads and gives one entry per CDR3 protein, without DNA. The ten most abundant clones cover approximately 12% of a sample with 300,000 to 500,000 distinct CDR3 sequences. The source of this sequence is a woman in her fifties or sixties in good health. Source material: blood T cells: a sorted CD56 or NKG2C T cell subset, CD4+ or CD8+ T cells, or bulk PBMC T cells (not recorded which).

The CDR3 loop reads CASSLRGDRLAGNLGEQYF. V gene TRBV5-1 combines with J gene TRBJ2-7; TCRdb reports TRBD2, a call that lacks DNA to check it against. The CDR3 is 19 amino acids. The germline V gene has CDR1 SGHRS and CDR2 YFSETQ. The whole variable domain, filled in from reference TRBV5-1 and TRBJ2-7, reads KAGVTQTPRYLIKTRGQQVTLSCSPISGHRSVSWYQQTPGQGLQFLFEYFSETQRNKGNFPGRFSGRQFSNSRSEMNVSTLELGDSALYLCASSLRGDRLAGNLGEQYFGPGTRLTVT.